The 21 T cell receptor beta chains below were found in one sample sequenced in a study of T cell repertoires in cytomegalovirus infection. TCRdb re-analysed the reads in MiXCR, keeping a single row per CDR3 protein. The table shows 150,000 to 200,000 distinct CDR3 sequences, with roughly 9% occurring only once. Sequences were obtained from PBMCs. These receptors originate from a human donor in good health (CMV status not recorded). Some clones in this sample may be carry-over from other donors' samples.

The chain carries TRBV20-1 and TRBJ1-4; D gene unclear. Trimming took 3 bases from V and 7 from J, leaving 18 bases between them. There are 15 residues in the CDR3. Germline CDR1 DFQATT, CDR2 SNEGSKA (reference sequence). CDR3 nucleotides: TGCAGTGCTAGCGGCAGATATTCTTCAGGTGAAAAACTGTTTTTT. Translating gives CSASGRYSSGEKLFF.

This clonotype was recorded many times. CDR3 coding DNA: TGTGCCAGCAGCCCACCTAGTTACTGGAATGAGCAGTTCTTC. Protein: CASSPPSYWNEQFF. The chain recombines TRBV7-2 with TRBJ2-1; D is unclear. V was trimmed by 5 bases and J by 7 bases, leaving 15 bases between them. Germline lookup yields CDR1 SGHTA and CDR2 FQGNSA. This CDR3 is 14 amino acids long.

This clonotype has a count of ten or more. The chain recombines TRBV11-1 with TRBJ1-1; tentatively, D is TRBD1 (5 bases). Per the germline V gene, CDR1 is SGHAT and CDR2 is FQDESV (reference sequence). V was trimmed by 5 bases and J by 11 bases, leaving 18 bases between them. This CDR3 comprises 13 residues. Written as DNA, the CDR3 is TGTGCCAGCAGCGTAGGACACGGCGACGGCGCTTTCTTT. It yields the protein CASSVGHGDGAFF.

The table lists this clonotype with many counts. The V gene is TRBV7-2, the J gene TRBJ2-2; D is perhaps TRBD2 (6 bases). Germline CDR1 is SGHTA and CDR2 is FQGNSA. This CDR3 comprises 13 residues. Deletions cut 4 bases from V and 9 bases from J, with 12 bases between. CDR3 residues: CASSSASARELFF. CDR3 bases: TGTGCCAGCAGCTCCGCTAGCGCTCGGGAGCTGTTTTTT.

This clonotype showed up many times. The V call is TRBV7-2, the J call TRBJ1-1; possible D gene TRBD1, 5 bases. Germline V gene sequence: CDR1 SGHTA, CDR2 FQGNSA. This CDR3 is 13 amino acids long. With 6 bases removed from V and 1 base from J, the gap between germline ends came to 9 bases. The CDR3 DNA sequence: TGTGCCAGCAGGGGAACAGGGAACACTGAAGCTTTCTTT. Translated, it gives CASRGTGNTEAFF.

This clonotype was picked up many times. CDR3 loop: CASSRTQRGYTF. In DNA form, the CDR3 reads TGTGCCAGCAGCCGGACCCAACGGGGCTACACCTTC. J is TRBJ1-2 and V is TRBV7-2; D not certain. The germline gives CDR1 SGHTA, CDR2 FQGNSA. V was clipped by 5 bases and J by 8 bases, with 12 bases between them. This CDR3 has 12 amino acids. Combining the CDR3 with reference TRBV7-2 and TRBJ1-2 gives the whole variable domain GAGVSQSPSNKVTEKGKDVELRCDPISGHTALYWYRQSLGQGLEFLIYFQGNSAPDKSGLPSDRFSAERTGGSVSTLTIQRTQQEDSAVYLCASSRTQRGYTFGSGTRLTVV.

A few counts support this clonotype. The V gene is TRBV29-1, the J gene TRBJ2-1, with no clear D. V dropped 5 bases and J dropped 10 bases, with 12 bases sitting between them. CDR3 size: 11 residues. Germline values: CDR1 SQVTM, CDR2 ANQGSEA. The CDR3 loop is CSVSDPGEQFF. The DNA for the CDR3 is TGCAGCGTTTCGGACCCCGGGGAGCAGTTCTTC.

Many counts were recorded for this clonotype. V usage is TRBV18 and J usage is TRBJ2-4, with D tentatively TRBD1 (6 bases). CDR3 length: 17 residues. Per germline, CDR1 KGHSH and CDR2 LQKENI. V was cut by 2 bases and J by 13 bases, with 27 bases left in between. CDR3 sequence reads: CASSPRKQGLIPGIQYF. The CDR3 DNA follows: TGTGCCAGCTCACCAAGAAAACAGGGATTGATCCCTGGGATACAGTACTTC. Looking up the rest from reference TRBV18 and TRBJ2-4 gives the full variable domain: NAGVMQNPRHLVRRRGQEARLRCSPMKGHSHVYWYRQLPEEGLKFMVYLQKENIIDESGMPKERFSAEFPKEGPSILRIQQVVRGDSAAYFCASSPRKQGLIPGIQYFGAGTRLSVL.

The rearrangement links TRBV27 to TRBJ2-7; 10 bases agree with TRBD1. The CDR3 sequence is 16 residues long. Looked up from germline, CDR1 is MNHEY and CDR2 is SMNVEV (reference sequence). V was pared by 5 bases and J by 6 bases, with 13 bases of the junction left unmatched. In nucleotides, the CDR3 is TGTGCCAGCAGTGTCTACCGGGACAGGGGTGTGAGCGAGCAGTACTTC. Its translation: CASSVYRDRGVSEQYF.

This clonotype came up a few times. The chain is built from TRBV9 and TRBJ1-2; D uncertain. CDR1 and CDR2 (germline): SGDLS, YYNGEE. V was cut by 4 bases and J by 0 bases, with 10 bases left in between. The length of the CDR3 is 14 residues. CDR3 DNA sequence: TGTGCCAGCAGCCCCCAAGTGACTAACTATGGCTACACCTTC. Translation gives CASSPQVTNYGYTF.

This clonotype was counted at least ten times. The chain recombines TRBV14 with TRBJ1-1; 8 nucleotides match TRBD1. Looked up from germline, CDR1 is SGHDN and CDR2 is FVKESK. This CDR3 comprises 17 residues. Trimming removed 0 bases from V and 2 bases from J; junction bases left unmatched: 8. The DNA for the CDR3 is TGTGCCAGCAGCCAAGATTTCCAGGGGGCCTTCAACACTGAAGCTTTCTTT. Amino acids: CASSQDFQGAFNTEAFF.

A word on this clonotype: Given a much more abundant clone one base away, this may be a read error. The V call is TRBV11-2, the J call TRBJ1-6, with a possible D match to TRBD1 (5 bases). The CDR3 is 15 amino acids. In germline, CDR1 is SGHAT, CDR2 FQNNGV. In DNA form, the CDR3 reads TGTGCCAGCCGCTTAGGGGCAGGGTATAATTCACCCCTCCACTTT. This encodes CASRLGAGYNSPLHF.

The chain joins TRBV28 to TRBJ2-7, with D possibly matching TRBD2 (5 bases). Germline CDR1 and CDR2: MDHEN and SYDVKM. The CDR3 length is 15 residues. The ends were cut back, 6 bases at V and 3 bases at J, with 18 bases in the middle. In nucleotides, the CDR3 is TGTGCCAGCAGACCCAACCGGGGTTCCCTCTACGAGCAGTACTTC. It is translated as CASRPNRGSLYEQYF.

The table lists this clonotype with a few counts. V and J are TRBV5-1 and TRBJ2-3, with 11 positions matching TRBD2. The CDR3 runs to 19 residues. V shed 3 bases and J 6 bases; nucleotides not matched to a gene: 18. Germline CDR1 and CDR2: SGHRS and YFSETQ. CDR3 region: CASSWGLAVFLTFNDTQYF. In nucleotides, the CDR3 is TGCGCCAGCAGCTGGGGACTAGCGGTTTTTTTGACTTTTAATGATACGCAGTATTTT.

This clonotype was seen more than once but under ten times. The V gene is TRBV19, the J gene TRBJ1-5; D is unclear. CDR1 and CDR2 (germline): LNHDA, SQIVND (reference sequence). This CDR3 region has 16 residues. V shed 3 bases and J shed 2 bases, with 14 bases lying between them. The CDR3 spells CASSIQGGPGNQPQHF. CDR3 DNA: TGTGCCAGTAGTATTCAAGGAGGGCCGGGCAATCAGCCCCAGCATTTT.

The chain is built from TRBV4-3 and TRBJ1-2; the D gene is possibly TRBD1 (6 bases). Trimming stripped 1 base from V and 5 bases from J, with 17 bases between. Germline-derived CDR1 and CDR2 are LGHNA and YSLEER. The CDR3 is 16 amino acids. The CDR3 nucleotides are TGCGCCAGCAGCCAAGGTTGGACCCAGGGGAGGTATGGCTACACCTTC. Encoded protein: CASSQGWTQGRYGYTF.

The chain carries TRBV6-8 and TRBJ1-2, with D unresolved. CDR1 and CDR2 (germline): MNHGY, SAAAGT. The V and J ends lost 4 bases and 8 bases respectively, with 17 bases between them. This CDR3 spans 14 amino acids. CDR3 region: CASSFGVVARGYTF. The CDR3 DNA reads as TGTGCCAGCAGTTTTGGGGTCGTGGCTAGAGGCTACACCTTC.

This clonotype showed up just a few times. The V and J genes are TRBV14 and TRBJ2-5; D possibly corresponds to TRBD2 (6 bases). In germline, CDR1 is SGHDN, CDR2 FVKESK. V was clipped by 4 bases and J by 3 bases, with 12 bases between them. The CDR3 is made up of 14 amino acids. CDR3 bases: TGTGCCAGCAGCCTGTCACTAGCCGAAGAGACCCAGTACTTC. Translated: CASSLSLAEETQYF.

In this sample, this clonotype turned up a few times. The chain recombines TRBV7-2 with TRBJ1-1, with D perhaps TRBD1 (5 bases). V was shortened by 5 bases and J by 5 bases, with 18 bases between the two germline ends. Germline V CDR1 and CDR2: SGHTA, FQGNSA. The CDR3 contains 15 residues. CDR3 protein: CASSQSAGRRTEAFF. The CDR3 nucleotides are TGTGCCAGCAGCCAATCGGCAGGGAGGAGGACTGAAGCTTTCTTT. The complete variable domain, with remaining parts taken from reference TRBV7-2 and TRBJ1-1, reads GAGVSQSPSNKVTEKGKDVELRCDPISGHTALYWYRQSLGQGLEFLIYFQGNSAPDKSGLPSDRFSAERTGGSVSTLTIQRTQQEDSAVYLCASSQSAGRRTEAFFGQGTRLTVV.

This clonotype was found many times. The chain couples TRBV28 to TRBJ1-1; a weak D match, TRBD1 (6 bases). The CDR3 consists of 18 residues. Per the germline V gene, CDR1 is MDHEN and CDR2 is SYDVKM. V was clipped by 1 base and J by 3 bases, with 21 bases between them. The CDR3 DNA sequence: TGTGCCAGCAGTTTATATTGGGGGTGGGGGCTCGGGGACACTGAAGCTTTCTTT. It is translated as CASSLYWGWGLGDTEAFF.

This clonotype showed up many times. The CDR3 bases are TGTGCCAGCAGCTTATACGGCAGGGAAGAGACCCAGTACTTC. It is translated as CASSLYGREETQYF. The gene calls are TRBV7-2 and TRBJ2-5, with D possibly matching TRBD1 (5 bases). Germline V gene lookup returns CDR1 SGHTA and CDR2 FQGNSA. The V end was cut by 2 bases, the J end by 3 bases, with 10 bases between. The CDR3 is 14 amino acids.